Each of the 10 T cell receptor beta chains below was sequenced from the same sample in a study of blood T cell repertoires in COVID-19. Generated by immunoSEQ multiplex PCR, the TCRdb table keeps only in-frame clones and is missing some. This table holds 180,000 or so clones, about 88% found once. Material: peripheral blood. The receptors were gathered from a woman of 80 years or more in a cohort sampled during active or convalescent COVID-19.

The chain carries TRBV5-1 and TRBJ2-7, with D perhaps matching TRBD1 (5 bases). CDR1 and CDR2 (germline): SGHRS, YFSETQ. This CDR3 has 15 amino acids. V was shortened by 2 bases and J by 0 bases, with 12 bases between the two germline ends. Written as DNA, the CDR3 is TGCGCCAGCAGCTTAAAGGGGAAAGCCTCCTACGAGCAGTACGTC. It codes for CASSLKGKASYEQYV.

The rearrangement links TRBV11-3 to TRBJ2-5; TRBD2 is a possible D gene (6 bases). The CDR3 runs 13 residues. CDR1 and CDR2 (germline): SGHNT, YENEEA. Trimming left V 0 bases short and J 4 bases short, with 6 bases between. The CDR3 nucleotides are TGTGCCAGCAGCTTAGAGGAGGGAGAGACCCAGTACTTC. Translating gives CASSLEEGETQYF.

A few counts support this clone. CDR3 bases: TGCGCCAGCAGCCAAGGAGCTCAGGTGGGGGGGGCCAAAAACATTCAGTACTTC. This gives the protein CASSQGAQVGGAKNIQYF. The J gene is TRBJ2-4, the V gene TRBV4-1; the match to TRBD2 covers 7 bases. Germline V gene lookup returns CDR1 MGHRA and CDR2 YSYEKL. The CDR3 sequence is 18 residues long. J was trimmed by 1 base and V by 1 base; bases with no gene match: 10.

In its sample, this clone was seen a few times. This chain connects TRBV6-1 to TRBJ1-4; D gene unclear. Germline V gene data show CDR1 as MNHNS and CDR2 as SASEGT. CDR3 length: 15 amino acids. The germline V and J ends were trimmed by 0 bases and 0 bases, with 5 bases remaining between them. The CDR3 spells CASSEAAATNEKLFF. In nucleotides, the CDR3 is TGTGCCAGCAGTGAAGCGGCAGCAACTAATGAAAAACTGTTTTTT.

The V and J genes are TRBV19 and TRBJ1-6; 7 bases line up with TRBD1. The CDR3 is 15 residues long. Germline CDR1 reads LNHDA; CDR2 reads SQIVND (reference sequence). V dropped 4 bases and J dropped 5; count of bases not matched to a gene: 5. CDR3 region: CASSKEGADNSPLHF. The DNA of the CDR3 is TGTGCCAGTAGTAAGGAGGGGGCGGATAATTCACCCCTCCACTTT.

The CDR3 loop is CASSGSSQPGQPQHF. DNA for the CDR3: TGTGCCAGCAGCGGCAGTTCCCAACCGGGTCAGCCCCAGCATTTT. The chain employs TRBV5-6 and TRBJ1-5; D unclear. The CDR3 contains 15 residues. Germline V gene lookup returns CDR1 SGHDT and CDR2 YYEEEE. Trimming stripped 4 bases from V and 6 bases from J, with 17 bases between.

The rearrangement links TRBV5-6 to TRBJ1-6, with D tentatively TRBD1 (5 bases). This CDR3 is 14 amino acids long. Trimming removed 0 bases from V and 5 bases from J, with 6 bases in between. The germline V gene encodes CDR1 SGHDT and CDR2 YYEEEE. For the CDR3, the DNA is TGTGCCAGCAGCTTGGGCAGGGATAATTCACCCCTCCACTTT. This translates into CASSLGRDNSPLHF.

This clone has only one observation. This chain links TRBV6-5 with TRBJ2-5, with 8 bases aligning to TRBD1. Per the germline V gene, CDR1 is MNHEY and CDR2 is SVGAGI. The CDR3 has 13 residues. J gave up 5 bases and V 8 bases, and 7 bases lay outside the gene matches. The CDR3 DNA reads as TGTGCCAGCGGCAGGGGGCGATGGGAGACCCAGTACTTC. Residues: CASGRGRWETQYF.

The rearrangement joins TRBV5-1 to TRBJ2-1; a weak D match, TRBD1 (6 bases). Trimming shortened V by 6 bases and J by 0 bases, and 13 bases separated the two germline ends. Germline V gives CDR1 SGHRS, CDR2 YFSETQ. The CDR3 runs to 15 residues. CDR3 DNA: TGCGCCAGCATTAAGGGGGACCCCTCCTACAATGAGCAGTTCTTC. It translates to CASIKGDPSYNEQFF.

This clone appeared a few times. The chain combines TRBV4-3 with TRBJ1-2; TRBD1 matches at 7 bases. The CDR3 sequence is 17 residues long. V lost 0 bases, J lost 4 bases, and 11 bases stayed unmatched. Germline-derived CDR1 and CDR2 are LGHNA and YSLEER. The CDR3 here is CASSQDAISRDSYGYTF. The CDR3 coding sequence is TGCGCCAGCAGCCAAGACGCGATAAGCCGGGACAGCTATGGCTACACCTTC.